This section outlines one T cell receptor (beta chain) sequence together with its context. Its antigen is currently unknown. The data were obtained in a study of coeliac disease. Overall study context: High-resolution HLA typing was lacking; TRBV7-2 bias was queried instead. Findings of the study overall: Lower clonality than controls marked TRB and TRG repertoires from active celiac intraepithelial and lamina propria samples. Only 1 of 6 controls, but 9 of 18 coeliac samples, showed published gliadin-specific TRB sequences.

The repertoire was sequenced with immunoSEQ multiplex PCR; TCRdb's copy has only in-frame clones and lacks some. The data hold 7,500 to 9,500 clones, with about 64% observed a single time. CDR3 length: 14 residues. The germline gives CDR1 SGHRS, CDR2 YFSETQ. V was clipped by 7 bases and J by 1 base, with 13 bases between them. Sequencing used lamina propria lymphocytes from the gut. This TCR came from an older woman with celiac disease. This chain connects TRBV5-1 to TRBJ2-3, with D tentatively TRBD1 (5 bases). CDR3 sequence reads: CASSRDQGTDTQYF. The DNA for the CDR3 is TGCGCCAGCTCCAGGGATCAGGGCACAGATACGCAGTATTTT. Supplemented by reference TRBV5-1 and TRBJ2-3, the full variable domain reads KAGVTQTPRYLIKTRGQQVTLSCSPISGHRSVSWYQQTPGQGLQFLFEYFSETQRNKGNFPGRFSGRQFSNSRSEMNVSTLELGDSALYLCASSRDQGTDTQYFGPGTRLTVL.